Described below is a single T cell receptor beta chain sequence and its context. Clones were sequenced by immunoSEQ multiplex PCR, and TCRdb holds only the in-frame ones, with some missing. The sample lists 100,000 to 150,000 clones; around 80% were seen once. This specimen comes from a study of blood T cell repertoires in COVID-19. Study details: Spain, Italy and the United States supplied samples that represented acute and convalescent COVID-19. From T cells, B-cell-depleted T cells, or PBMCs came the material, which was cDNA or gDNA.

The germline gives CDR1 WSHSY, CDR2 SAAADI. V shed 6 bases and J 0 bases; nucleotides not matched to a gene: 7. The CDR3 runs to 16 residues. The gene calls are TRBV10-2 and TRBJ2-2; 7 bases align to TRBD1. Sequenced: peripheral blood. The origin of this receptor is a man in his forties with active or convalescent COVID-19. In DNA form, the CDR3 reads TGCGCCAGCAGAACCCTAGGGGGCGCGAACACCGGGGAGCTGTTTTTT. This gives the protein CASRTLGGANTGELFF.